This T cell receptor beta chain was obtained from a study of T cells expressing NK-cell markers. TCRdb re-called the 5' RACE reads; one entry per CDR3 protein, DNA not given. The clone table shows 200,000 to 300,000 distinct CDR3 sequences, with the ten largest holding about 0.4%. From germline, CDR1 is SGHRS and CDR2 YFSETQ. The CDR3 is 16 residues long. The receptor was derived from a man aged 18 to 29 in good health. Sequenced input: blood T cells: a sorted CD56 or NKG2C T cell subset, CD4+ or CD8+ T cells, or bulk PBMC T cells (not recorded which). The rearrangement joins TRBV5-1 to TRBJ1-2; with no DNA, the TCRdb D assignment of TRBD1 cannot be verified. CDR3 sequence reads: CASSFPRGGNIDGYTF. Using reference TRBV5-1 and TRBJ1-2 for the parts outside the CDR3, the full variable domain is KAGVTQTPRYLIKTRGQQVTLSCSPISGHRSVSWYQQTPGQGLQFLFEYFSETQRNKGNFPGRFSGRQFSNSRSEMNVSTLELGDSALYLCASSFPRGGNIDGYTFGSGTRLTVV.